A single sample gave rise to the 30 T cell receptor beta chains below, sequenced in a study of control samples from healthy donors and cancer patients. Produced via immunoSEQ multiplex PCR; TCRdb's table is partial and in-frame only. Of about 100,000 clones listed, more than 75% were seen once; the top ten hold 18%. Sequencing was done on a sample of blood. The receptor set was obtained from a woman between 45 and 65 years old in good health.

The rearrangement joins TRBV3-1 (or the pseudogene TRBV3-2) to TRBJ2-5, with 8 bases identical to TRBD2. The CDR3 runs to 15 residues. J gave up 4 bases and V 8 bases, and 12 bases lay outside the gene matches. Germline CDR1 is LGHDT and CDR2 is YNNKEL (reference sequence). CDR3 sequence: CASGETGGLRETQYF. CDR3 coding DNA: TGTGCCAGCGGTGAAACGGGGGGGCTGAGAGAGACCCAGTACTTC.

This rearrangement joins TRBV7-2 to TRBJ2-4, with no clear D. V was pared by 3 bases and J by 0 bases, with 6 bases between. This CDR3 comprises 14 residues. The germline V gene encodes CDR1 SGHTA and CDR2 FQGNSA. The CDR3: CASSFRVAKNIQYF. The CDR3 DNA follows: TGTGCCAGCAGCTTCAGAGTAGCCAAAAACATTCAGTACTTC.

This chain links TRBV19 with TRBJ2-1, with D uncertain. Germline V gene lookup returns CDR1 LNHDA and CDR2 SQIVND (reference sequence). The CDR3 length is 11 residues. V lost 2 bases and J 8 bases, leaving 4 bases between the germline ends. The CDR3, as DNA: TGTGCCAGTAGTATACTTCATGAGCAGTTCTTC. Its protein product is CASSILHEQFF.

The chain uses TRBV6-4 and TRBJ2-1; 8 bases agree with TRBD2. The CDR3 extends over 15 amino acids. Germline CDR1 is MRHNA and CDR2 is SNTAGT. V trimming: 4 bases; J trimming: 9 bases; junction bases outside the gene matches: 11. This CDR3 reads CASSVKAGENGEQFF. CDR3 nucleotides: TGTGCCAGCAGTGTCAAAGCGGGAGAGAACGGTGAGCAGTTCTTC.

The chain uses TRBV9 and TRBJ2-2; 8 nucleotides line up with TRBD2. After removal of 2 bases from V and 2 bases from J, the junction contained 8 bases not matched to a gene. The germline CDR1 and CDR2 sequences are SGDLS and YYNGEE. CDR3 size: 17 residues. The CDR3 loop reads CASSVGAGGFNTGELFF. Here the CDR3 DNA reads TGTGCCAGCAGCGTGGGCGCGGGGGGCTTTAACACCGGGGAGCTGTTTTTT.

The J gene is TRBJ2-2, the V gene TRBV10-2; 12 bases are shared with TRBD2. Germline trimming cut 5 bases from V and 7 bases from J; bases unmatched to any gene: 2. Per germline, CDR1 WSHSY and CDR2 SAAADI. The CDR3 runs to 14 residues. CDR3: CASSLAGGHGELFF. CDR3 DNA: TGCGCCAGCAGTCTAGCGGGGGGGCACGGGGAGCTGTTTTTT.

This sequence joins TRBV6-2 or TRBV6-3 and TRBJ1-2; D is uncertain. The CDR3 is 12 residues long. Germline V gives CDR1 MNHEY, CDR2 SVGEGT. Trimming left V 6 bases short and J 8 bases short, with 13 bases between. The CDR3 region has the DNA TGTGCCAGCAGCCCCCTCGGGTACGGCTACACCTTC. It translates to CASSPLGYGYTF.

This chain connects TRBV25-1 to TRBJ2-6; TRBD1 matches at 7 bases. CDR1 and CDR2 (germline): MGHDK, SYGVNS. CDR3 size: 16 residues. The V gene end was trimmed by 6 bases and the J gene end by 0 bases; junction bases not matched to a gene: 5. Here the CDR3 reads CASRRTGSSGANVLTF. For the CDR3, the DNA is TGTGCCAGCAGAAGGACAGGCAGCTCTGGGGCCAACGTCCTGACTTTC.

This CDR3 is CAWSVPAGASTDTQYF. The CDR3 nucleotides are TGTGCCTGGAGTGTACCAGCGGGAGCTAGCACAGATACGCAGTATTTT. V gene TRBV30 combines with J gene TRBJ2-3; 8 nucleotides line up with TRBD2. The germline V gene has CDR1 GTSNPN and CDR2 SVGIG (reference sequence). V gave up 0 bases and J gave up 0 bases; unmatched junction bases: 5. CDR3 length: 16 residues.

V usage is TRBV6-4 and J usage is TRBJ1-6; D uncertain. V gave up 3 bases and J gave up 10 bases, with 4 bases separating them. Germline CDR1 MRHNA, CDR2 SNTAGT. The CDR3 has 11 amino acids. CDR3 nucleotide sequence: TGTGCCAGCAGTGAAGGGTCACCCCTCCACTTT. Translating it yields CASSEGSPLHF.

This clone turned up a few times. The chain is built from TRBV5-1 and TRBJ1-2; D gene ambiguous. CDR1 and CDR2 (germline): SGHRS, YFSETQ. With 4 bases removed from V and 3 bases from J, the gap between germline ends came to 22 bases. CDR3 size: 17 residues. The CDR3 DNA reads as TGCGCCAGCAGCCTCATCCCCGTGGAGGGCTCGGACTATGGCTACACCTTC. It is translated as CASSLIPVEGSDYGYTF.

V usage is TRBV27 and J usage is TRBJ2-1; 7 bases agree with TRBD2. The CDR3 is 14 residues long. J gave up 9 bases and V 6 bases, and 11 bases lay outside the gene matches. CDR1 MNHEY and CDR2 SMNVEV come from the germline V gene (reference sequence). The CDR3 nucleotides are TGTGCCAGCAGAATCGTCGGGGGGTATTTTGAGCAGTTCTTC. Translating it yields CASRIVGGYFEQFF.

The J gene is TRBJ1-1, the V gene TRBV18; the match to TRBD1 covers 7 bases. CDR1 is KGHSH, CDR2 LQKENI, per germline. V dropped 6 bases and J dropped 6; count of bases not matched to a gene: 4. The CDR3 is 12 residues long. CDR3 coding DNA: TGTGCCAGCTCCCGGACAGGTTCTGAAGCTTTCTTT. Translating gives CASSRTGSEAFF. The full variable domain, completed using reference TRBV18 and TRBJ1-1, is NAGVMQNPRHLVRRRGQEARLRCSPMKGHSHVYWYRQLPEEGLKFMVYLQKENIIDESGMPKERFSAEFPKEGPSILRIQQVVRGDSAAYFCASSRTGSEAFFGQGTRLTVV.

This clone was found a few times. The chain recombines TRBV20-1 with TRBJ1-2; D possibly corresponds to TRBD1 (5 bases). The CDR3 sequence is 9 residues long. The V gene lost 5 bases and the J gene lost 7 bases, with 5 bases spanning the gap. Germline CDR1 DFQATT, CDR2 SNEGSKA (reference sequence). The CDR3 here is CSAGGGYTF. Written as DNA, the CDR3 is TGCAGTGCTGGGGGTGGCTACACCTTC.

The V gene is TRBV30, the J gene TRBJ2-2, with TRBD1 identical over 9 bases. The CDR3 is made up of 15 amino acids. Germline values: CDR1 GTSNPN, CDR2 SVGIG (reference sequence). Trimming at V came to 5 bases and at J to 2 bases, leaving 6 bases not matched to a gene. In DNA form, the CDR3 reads TGTGCCTGGCGGCGGACAGGGGTTAACACCGGGGAGCTGTTTTTT. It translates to CAWRRTGVNTGELFF.

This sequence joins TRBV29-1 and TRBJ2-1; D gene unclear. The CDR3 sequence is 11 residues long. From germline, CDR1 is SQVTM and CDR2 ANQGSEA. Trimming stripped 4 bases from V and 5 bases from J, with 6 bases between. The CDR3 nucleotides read TGCAGCGTTGTAGATAACAATGAGCAGTTCTTC. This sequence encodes CSVVDNNEQFF.

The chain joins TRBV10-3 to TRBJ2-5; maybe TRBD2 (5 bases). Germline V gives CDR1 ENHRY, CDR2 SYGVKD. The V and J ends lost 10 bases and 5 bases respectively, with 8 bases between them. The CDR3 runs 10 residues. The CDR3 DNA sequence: TGTGCCAGCGGGTGGGAGACCCAGTACTTC. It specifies CASGWETQYF.

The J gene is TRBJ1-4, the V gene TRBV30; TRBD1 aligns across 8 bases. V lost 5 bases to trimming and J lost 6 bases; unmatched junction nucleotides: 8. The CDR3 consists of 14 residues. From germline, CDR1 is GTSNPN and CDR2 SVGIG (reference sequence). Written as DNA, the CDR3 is TGTGCCTGGGGGGTGGACAGGGAGGATGAAAAACTGTTTTTT. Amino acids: CAWGVDREDEKLFF.

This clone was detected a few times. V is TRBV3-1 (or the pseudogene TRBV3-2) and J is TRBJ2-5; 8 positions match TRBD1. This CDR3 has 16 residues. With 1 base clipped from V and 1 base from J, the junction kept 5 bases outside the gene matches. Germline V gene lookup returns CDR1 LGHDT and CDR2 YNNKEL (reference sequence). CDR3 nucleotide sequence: TGTGCCAGCAGCCAAGGGTGGGGGACAGGCCAAGAGACCCAGTACTTC. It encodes CASSQGWGTGQETQYF.

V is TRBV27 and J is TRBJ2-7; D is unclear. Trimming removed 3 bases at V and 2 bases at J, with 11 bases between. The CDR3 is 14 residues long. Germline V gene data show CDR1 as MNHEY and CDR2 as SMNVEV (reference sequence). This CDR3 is CASSFGYGAYEQYV. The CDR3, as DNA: TGTGCCAGCAGTTTCGGCTACGGAGCCTACGAGCAGTACGTC.

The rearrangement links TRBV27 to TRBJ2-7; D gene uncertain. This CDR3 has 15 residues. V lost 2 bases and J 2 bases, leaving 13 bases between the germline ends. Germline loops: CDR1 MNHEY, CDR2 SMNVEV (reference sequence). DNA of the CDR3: TGTGCCAGCAGTTTAAGTGGGAACAGAGCCTACGAGCAGTACTTC. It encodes CASSLSGNRAYEQYF.

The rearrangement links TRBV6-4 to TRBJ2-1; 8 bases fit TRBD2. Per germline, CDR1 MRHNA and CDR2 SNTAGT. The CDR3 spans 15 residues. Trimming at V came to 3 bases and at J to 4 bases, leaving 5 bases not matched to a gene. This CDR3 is CASSESAGGYNEQFF. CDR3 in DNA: TGTGCCAGCAGTGAGTCGGCGGGGGGTTACAATGAGCAGTTCTTC.

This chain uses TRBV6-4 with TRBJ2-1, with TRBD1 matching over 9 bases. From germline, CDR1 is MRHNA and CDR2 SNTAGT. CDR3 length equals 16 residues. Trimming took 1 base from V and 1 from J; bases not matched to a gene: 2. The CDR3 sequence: CASSDLGTGSYNEQFF. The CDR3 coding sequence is TGTGCCAGCAGTGACTTGGGGACAGGGTCCTACAATGAGCAGTTCTTC.

The CDR3 protein is CASGNQGSRWETQYF. CDR3 sequence (DNA): TGTGCCAGCGGAAACCAGGGGAGCCGGTGGGAGACCCAGTACTTC. This chain uses TRBV9 with TRBJ2-5, with D perhaps matching TRBD1 (6 bases). V was shortened by 7 bases and J by 5 bases, with 21 bases between the two germline ends. The germline gives CDR1 SGDLS, CDR2 YYNGEE. The CDR3 is 15 residues long.

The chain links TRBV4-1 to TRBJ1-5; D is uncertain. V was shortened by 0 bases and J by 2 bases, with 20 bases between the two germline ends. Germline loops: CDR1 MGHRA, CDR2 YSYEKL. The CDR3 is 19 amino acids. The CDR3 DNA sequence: TGCGCCAGCAGCCAAGAGAGGGCAGGTGCCCTTGGTGGCAATCAGCCCCAGCATTTT. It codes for CASSQERAGALGGNQPQHF.

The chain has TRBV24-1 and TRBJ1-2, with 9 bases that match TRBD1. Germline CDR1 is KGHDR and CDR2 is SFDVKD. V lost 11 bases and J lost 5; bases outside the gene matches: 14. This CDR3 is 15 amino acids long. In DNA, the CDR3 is TGTGCCATCGCCCCCGTTCCGACAGGGGGTTATGGCTACACCTTC. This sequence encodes CAIAPVPTGGYGYTF.

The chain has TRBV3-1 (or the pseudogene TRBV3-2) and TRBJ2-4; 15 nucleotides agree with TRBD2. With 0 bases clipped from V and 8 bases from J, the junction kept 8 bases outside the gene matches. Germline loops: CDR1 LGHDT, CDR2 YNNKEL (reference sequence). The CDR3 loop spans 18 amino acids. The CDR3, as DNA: TGTGCCAGCAGCCAAGATAGGACTAGCGGGGGGGCCGGATACATTCAGTACTTC. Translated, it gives CASSQDRTSGGAGYIQYF.

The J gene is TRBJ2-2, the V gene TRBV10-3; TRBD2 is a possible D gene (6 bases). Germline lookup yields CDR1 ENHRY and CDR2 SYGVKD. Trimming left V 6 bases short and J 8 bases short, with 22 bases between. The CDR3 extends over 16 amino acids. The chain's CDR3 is CAISLLMVAEWGELFF. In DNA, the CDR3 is TGTGCCATCAGCCTTCTAATGGTAGCGGAGTGGGGGGAGCTGTTTTTT.

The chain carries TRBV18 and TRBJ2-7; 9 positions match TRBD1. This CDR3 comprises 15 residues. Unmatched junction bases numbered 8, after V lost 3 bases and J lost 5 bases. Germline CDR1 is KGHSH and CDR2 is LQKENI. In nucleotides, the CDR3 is TGTGCCAGCTCACCCGTCCCGGGACAGGGAAACGAGCAGTACGTC. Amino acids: CASSPVPGQGNEQYV.

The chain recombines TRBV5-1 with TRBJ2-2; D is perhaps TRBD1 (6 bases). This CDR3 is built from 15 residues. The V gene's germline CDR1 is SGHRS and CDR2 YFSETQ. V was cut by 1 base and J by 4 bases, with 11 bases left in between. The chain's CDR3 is CASSLTGPFTGELFF. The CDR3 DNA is TGCGCCAGCAGCTTGACAGGGCCCTTCACCGGGGAGCTGTTTTTT.